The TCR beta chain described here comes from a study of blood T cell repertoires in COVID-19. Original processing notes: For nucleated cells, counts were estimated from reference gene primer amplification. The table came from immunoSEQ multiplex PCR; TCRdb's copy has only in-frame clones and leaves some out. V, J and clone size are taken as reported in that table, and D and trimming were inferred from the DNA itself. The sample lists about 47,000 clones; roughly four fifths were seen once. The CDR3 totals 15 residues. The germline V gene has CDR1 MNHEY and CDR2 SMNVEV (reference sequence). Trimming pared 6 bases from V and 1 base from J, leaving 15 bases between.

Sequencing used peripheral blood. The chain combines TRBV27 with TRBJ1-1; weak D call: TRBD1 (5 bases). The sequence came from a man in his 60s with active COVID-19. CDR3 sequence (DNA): TGTGCCAGCAGCATCAGACGCACAGGGAACACTGAAGCTTTCTTT. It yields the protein CASSIRRTGNTEAFF.